This T cell receptor beta chain emerged from a study of CD8+ T cells in alopecia areata. On the study more broadly: For the treated group, dosing was oral tofacitinib at 5 to 10 mg twice daily.

V lost 0 bases and J lost 3, with 3 bases in between. Per the germline V gene, CDR1 is GTSNPN and CDR2 is SVGIG (reference sequence). The CDR3 extends over 11 amino acids. The sequencing template was cDNA reverse transcribed from extracted RNA. Using immunoSEQ multiplex PCR, the repertoire was profiled, and TCRdb retains in-frame clones only, with some absent. There are 75,000 to 100,000 clones in the sample; about 40% occur only once, and around 0.8% lies in the top ten. In regard to this clone: Its specificity is unknown.

Researchers took lesional scalp punch biopsies and peripheral blood from people who were alopecia areata patients. Notes on the study in general: Patients shared TCRs less clearly than mice did, possibly owing to HLA.

The J gene is TRBJ2-7, the V gene TRBV30; D gene uncertain. Sequenced sample: CD4+ T cells sorted from blood. The sequence was obtained from a human donor with alopecia areata. This chain's CDR3 is CAWSVFYEQYF. CDR3 nucleotides: TGTGCCTGGAGTGTCTTCTACGAGCAGTACTTC.